The T cell receptor beta chain described here comes from a study of blood T cell repertoires in COVID-19. The CDR3 runs to 15 residues. The repertoire was sequenced with immunoSEQ multiplex PCR; TCRdb's copy has only in-frame clones and lacks some. The table records 65,000 to 70,000 clones, approximately 95% of them present only once. V is TRBV1 and J is TRBJ1-3; TRBD1, the table's D call, was not compared with the DNA. TRBV1 is deemed a pseudogene. This clonotype originated in an older man with active COVID-19. Source material: peripheral blood. The CDR3 sequence: CTGKSGDLTSNTIYF. CDR3 nucleotide sequence: TGCACCGGAAAATCAGGGGACCTGACCTCGAACACCATATATTTT.